Listed below are T cell receptor beta chains from one sample, sequenced in a study of blood T cell repertoires in COVID-19. Some clones are missing from TCRdb's copy, which holds only in-frame ones; the method was immunoSEQ multiplex PCR. The repertoire holds 120,000 to 150,000 clones, with approximately 80% as singletons. Sequenced sample: peripheral blood. The source is a woman aged 50 to 60 with acute or convalescent COVID-19. Each CDR3 is given with its conserved first and last residue. D genes are given only for firm matches. Some rows mark clone size as missing; the rest say once, few, many or name a class of expanded clone.

TRBV4-3,.,TRBJ1-2,.,CASSQEIVPLYGYTF,TGCGCCAGCAGCCAAGAAATCGTTCCCCTCTATGGCTACACCTTC
TRBV18,TRBD1,TRBJ2-1,.,CASSPPGGNEQFF,TGTGCCAGCTCACCCCCAGGGGGCAATGAGCAGTTCTTC
TRBV27,.,TRBJ1-6,.,CASSLSVATEGYSPLHF,TGTGCCAGCAGTTTATCGGTGGCGACAGAAGGATACTCACCCCTCCACTTT
TRBV6-5,.,TRBJ1-2,.,CASSYSWQANNYGYTF,TGTGCCAGCAGTTACTCATGGCAGGCGAATAACTATGGCTACACCTTC
TRBV27,.,TRBJ1-3,.,CAGGRGFSGNTIYF,TGTGCCGGGGGGAGGGGCTTCTCTGGAAACACCATATATTTT
TRBV7-2,TRBD1,TRBJ1-4,.,CASSPGTVNEKLFF,TGTGCCAGCAGCCCAGGGACAGTTAATGAAAAACTGTTTTTT
TRBV7-8,TRBD2,TRBJ2-7,.,CASSSRAGGYEQYF,TGTGCCAGCAGCTCCCGGGCGGGGGGGTACGAGCAGTACTTC
TRBV28,.,TRBJ1-6,once,CASSTRTAFSSYNSPLHF,TGTGCCAGCAGTACACGGACAGCCTTCAGCTCCTATAATTCACCCCTCCACTTT
TRBV18,TRBD2,TRBJ2-3,few,CASSPPGAERGSADTQYF,TGTGCCAGCTCACCACCGGGCGCGGAGCGGGGGAGCGCAGATACGCAGTATTTT
TRBV18,TRBD1,TRBJ2-4,.,CASSPRNRAGGKNIQYF,TGTGCCAGCTCACCACGGAACAGGGCAGGGGGCAAAAACATTCAGTACTTC
TRBV11-2,.,TRBJ1-2,.,CASSLRTDGLSYTF,TGTGCCAGCAGCTTACGGACTGATGGATTAAGCTACACCTTC
TRBV7-3,TRBD2,TRBJ2-2,.,CASSALGASGEDGELFF,TGTGCCAGCAGCGCCCTGGGGGCTAGCGGGGAGGACGGGGAGCTGTTTTTT
TRBV7-9,.,TRBJ2-5,once,CASSHTGGQETQYF,TGTGCCAGCAGCCACACCGGGGGCCAAGAGACCCAGTACTTC
TRBV4-3,.,TRBJ1-6,.,CASSQKTTRGSPLHF,TGCGCCAGCAGCCAAAAGACCACCAGAGGTTCACCCCTCCACTTT
TRBV7-8,.,TRBJ1-1,.,CASSSTRGNTEAFF,TGTGCCAGCAGCTCGACTAGGGGAAACACTGAAGCTTTCTTT
TRBV6-5,.,TRBJ1-6,.,CASSYSGPQGGLHF,TGTGCCAGCAGTTACTCAGGCCCACAGGGCGGCCTCCACTTT
TRBV19,.,TRBJ1-1,.,CASSFATGRRAEAFF,TGTGCCAGTAGTTTCGCGACAGGCCGTAGGGCTGAAGCTTTCTTT
TRBV10-3,TRBD1,TRBJ1-4,.,CAIRTGDNEKLFF,TGTGCCATCAGGACAGGGGATAATGAAAAACTGTTTTTT
TRBV11-2,TRBD1,TRBJ2-7,.,CASSLVPGQGAYEQYF,TGTGCCAGCAGCTTAGTTCCGGGACAGGGGGCCTACGAGCAGTACTTC
TRBV6-2/TRBV6-3,TRBD2,TRBJ2-3,.,CASSYGLAGVHDTQYF,TGTGCCAGCAGTTACGGACTAGCGGGAGTTCACGATACGCAGTATTTT
TRBV18,TRBD1,TRBJ1-1,few,CASSPRGPEAFF,TGTGCCAGCTCACCAAGGGGGCCTGAAGCTTTCTTT
TRBV3-1/TRBV3-2,.,TRBJ1-4,.,CASSHSFQGGEKLFF,TGTGCCAGCAGCCACTCTTTCCAGGGTGGAGAAAAACTGTTTTTT
TRBV30,.,TRBJ1-2,.,CAWTLAESYTF,TGTGCCTGGACCCTAGCCGAGAGCTACACCTTC
TRBV25-1,.,TRBJ2-5,.,CASSEYGARSETQYF,TGTGCCAGCAGTGAATATGGGGCACGTAGCGAGACCCAGTACTTC
TRBV21-1,.,TRBJ2-5,.,CASSRSWRGGGEETQYF,TGTGCCAGCAGCAGATCGTGGAGGGGAGGGGGGGAAGAGACCCAGTACTTC
TRBV4-1,.,TRBJ1-6,.,CASSQDVEQGSSYNSPLHF,TGCGCCAGCAGCCAAGATGTGGAACAGGGAAGCTCCTATAATTCACCCCTCCACTTT
TRBV7-3,.,TRBJ2-1,.,CASSLTGTDFNEQFF,TGTGCCAGCAGCTTAACCGGGACTGACTTCAATGAGCAGTTCTTC
TRBV29-1,.,TRBJ1-2,.,CSVVFDGLRGGYGYTF,TGCAGCGTTGTGTTTGACGGCCTCAGAGGGGGCTATGGCTACACCTTC
TRBV19,.,TRBJ1-5,.,CASSYGLFSNQPQHF,TGTGCCAGTAGTTATGGACTGTTTAGCAATCAGCCCCAGCATTTT
TRBV7-6,.,TRBJ2-1,.,CASSSVDNEQFF,TGTGCCAGCAGCTCGGTGGACAATGAGCAGTTCTTC
TRBV6-6,.,TRBJ1-1,.,CASSPGGAGNTEAFF,TGTGCCAGCAGTCCCGGGGGAGCCGGGAACACTGAAGCTTTCTTT
TRBV4-1,.,TRBJ2-7,.,CASGPTGMWYEQYF,TGCGCCAGCGGACCTACAGGGATGTGGTACGAGCAGTACTTC
TRBV6-2/TRBV6-3,.,TRBJ2-7,.,CASSFFDILGEQYF,TGTGCCAGCAGTTTCTTTGACATTTTGGGCGAGCAGTACTTC
TRBV5-1,TRBD2,TRBJ2-3,.,CASSVGLAGGRDTQYF,TGCGCCAGCAGCGTCGGGCTAGCGGGGGGGCGAGATACGCAGTATTTT
TRBV7-3,TRBD1,TRBJ2-1,.,CASSLRDSYNEQFF,TGTGCCAGCAGCTTAAGGGACAGTTACAATGAGCAGTTCTTC
TRBV27,TRBD1,TRBJ1-1,.,CASSSKGGADDTEAFF,TGTGCCAGCAGTTCGAAAGGGGGCGCAGATGACACTGAAGCTTTCTTT
TRBV21-1,.,TRBJ1-2,.,CASSYSGRPRGGYTF,TGTGCCAGCAGCTATAGTGGCAGGCCCCGGGGTGGCTACACCTTC
TRBV6-5,.,TRBJ1-4,.,CASSRQAFREKLFF,TGTGCCAGCAGTCGACAGGCATTCCGTGAAAAACTGTTTTTT
TRBV7-2,TRBD1,TRBJ2-3,.,CASSFQQGAPDTQYF,TGTGCCAGCAGCTTTCAACAGGGGGCCCCAGATACGCAGTATTTT
TRBV4-2,TRBD1,TRBJ1-1,.,CASSQAVGQLAEAFF,TGTGCCAGCAGCCAAGCCGTGGGACAGCTCGCTGAAGCTTTCTTT
TRBV3-1/TRBV3-2,.,TRBJ2-7,.,CASSHSGSEQYF,TGTGCCAGCAGCCATAGTGGTTCCGAGCAGTACTTC
TRBV19,TRBD1,TRBJ1-5,.,CASRGGGSQPQHF,TGTGCCAGTAGAGGAGGGGGCAGTCAGCCCCAGCATTTT
TRBV5-1,.,TRBJ2-5,few,CASSLLRQETQYF,TGCGCCAGCAGCTTGCTTCGTCAAGAGACCCAGTACTTC
TRBV2,TRBD1,TRBJ1-6,.,CASSEALTGSPLHF,TGTGCCAGCAGTGAAGCCTTGACAGGGTCACCCCTCCACTTT
TRBV5-5,TRBD1,TRBJ1-2,.,CASSSTGDNGYTF,TGTGCCAGCAGCTCCACAGGGGACAATGGCTACACCTTC
TRBV6-2/TRBV6-3,.,TRBJ2-3,.,CASSYPSATTDTQYF,TGTGCCAGCAGTTACCCTAGCGCGACTACAGATACGCAGTATTTT
TRBV9,.,TRBJ1-3,.,CASSVDFHSGNTIYF,TGTGCCAGCAGCGTCGACTTCCACTCTGGAAACACCATATATTTT
TRBV9,.,TRBJ1-2,.,CASSPHSAGLYGYTF,TGTGCCAGCAGCCCGCACTCGGCAGGGCTCTATGGCTACACCTTC
TRBV28,TRBD1,TRBJ2-7,.,CASSLRDSPYEQYF,TGTGCCAGCAGTCTACGGGACAGCCCCTACGAGCAGTACTTC
TRBV29-1,.,TRBJ1-3,.,CSAATGRPGNTIYF,TGCAGCGCCGCGACAGGTCGCCCTGGAAACACCATATATTTT
TRBV3-1/TRBV3-2,TRBD1,TRBJ2-2,few,CASSQYRFRTGDIGELFF,TGTGCCAGCAGCCAATACAGGTTCAGGACAGGGGACATCGGGGAGCTGTTTTTT